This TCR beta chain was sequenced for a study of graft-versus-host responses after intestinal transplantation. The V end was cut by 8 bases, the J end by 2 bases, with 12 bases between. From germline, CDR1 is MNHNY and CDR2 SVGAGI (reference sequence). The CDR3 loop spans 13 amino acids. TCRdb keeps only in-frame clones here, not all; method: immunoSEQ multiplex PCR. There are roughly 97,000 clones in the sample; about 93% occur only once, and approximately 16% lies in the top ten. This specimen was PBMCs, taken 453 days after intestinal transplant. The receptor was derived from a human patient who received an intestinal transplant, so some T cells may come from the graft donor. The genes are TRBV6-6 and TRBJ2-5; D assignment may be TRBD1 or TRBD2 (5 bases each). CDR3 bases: TGTGCCAGCGGCCGGGACGCACAAGAGACCCAGTACTTC. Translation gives CASGRDAQETQYF.